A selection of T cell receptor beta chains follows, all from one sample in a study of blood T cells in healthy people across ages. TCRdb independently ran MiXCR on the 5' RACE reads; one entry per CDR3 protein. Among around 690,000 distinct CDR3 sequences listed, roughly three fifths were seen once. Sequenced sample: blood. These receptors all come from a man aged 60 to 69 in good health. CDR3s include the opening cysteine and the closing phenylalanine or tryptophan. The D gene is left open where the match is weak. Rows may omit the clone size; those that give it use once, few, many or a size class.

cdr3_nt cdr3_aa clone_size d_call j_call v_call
TGCAGCGTTGAACAGGCAGGGGGTACGGGGGAGACCCAGTACTTC CSVEQAGGTGETQYF few TRBD1 TRBJ2-5 TRBV29-1
TGTGCCAGCAGTTACTCGGCTAGCGGGGGTTGCGAGCAGTACTTC CASSYSASGGCEQYF - TRBD2 TRBJ2-7 TRBV6-5
TGCAGTGCTTTTCGGATAGCGGGGAGCCAAGAGACCCAGTACTTC CSAFRIAGSQETQYF few TRBD2 TRBJ2-5 TRBV20-1
TGTGCCAGCAGCTTGGGAGGACAGGGGGGTCGTTCACCCCTCCACTTT CASSLGGQGGRSPLHF - TRBD1 TRBJ1-6 TRBV5-5
TGCAGTGCCGAGACAGGCAAATCCCAAGGTGGCTACACCTTC CSAETGKSQGGYTF few - TRBJ1-2 TRBV20-1
TGTGCCAGCAGTGAAGCTGGGGGCGGTGGTAAAGAGACCCAGTACTTC CASSEAGGGGKETQYF - - TRBJ2-5 TRBV6-1
TGTGCCAGCAGTTTATTCGGGACAGACACCTACGAGCAGTACTTC CASSLFGTDTYEQYF few TRBD1 TRBJ2-7 TRBV27
TGTGCCAGCTCACCACCAAGCTCAGGGACCTTGTGGTACACCTTC CASSPPSSGTLWYTF - - TRBJ1-2 TRBV18
TGTGCCAGCAGTCACGACAGGGGGCAAATCACTGAAGCTTTCTTT CASSHDRGQITEAFF - TRBD1 TRBJ1-1 TRBV12-3/TRBV12-4
TGCAGTGCCCGCCCCACCGGACAGGGTAGAAACTCACCCCTCCACTTT CSARPTGQGRNSPLHF - TRBD1 TRBJ1-6 TRBV20-1
TGTGCCAGCAGCCAGACAGGGACTCCAAACTATAATTCACCCCTCCACTTT CASSQTGTPNYNSPLHF few TRBD1 TRBJ1-6 TRBV25-1
TGTGCCAGCAGTATCGAGGGGGCGCGGACCTACGAGCAGTACTTC CASSIEGARTYEQYF - TRBD1 TRBJ2-7 TRBV2
TGCAGTGCTAGATTTGGAGGCGGGGGGAGCACAGATACGCAGTATTTT CSARFGGGGSTDTQYF - TRBD2 TRBJ2-3 TRBV20-1
TGTGCCAGCAGCTTAGGGGTACAACGGGAGGTGGAGACCCAGTACTTC CASSLGVQREVETQYF - TRBD2 TRBJ2-5 TRBV11-3
TGTGCCAGCAGCCAAGACCAGGGGGCCGGGGGTAATGAAAAACTGTTTTTT CASSQDQGAGGNEKLFF - TRBD1 TRBJ1-4 TRBV4-2
TGCAGTGCTAGCCCCACAGGGCGGGGGCTCCTAACGGTTTTCCAAGAGACCCAGTACTTC CSASPTGRGLLTVFQETQYF - - TRBJ2-5 TRBV20-1
TGCGCCAGCAGCGGGAGACTAGCGGGGTCACCCACAGATACGCAGTATTTT CASSGRLAGSPTDTQYF - TRBD2 TRBJ2-3 TRBV5-1
TGCAGTGCTAGCTCGGGGATCGGTGAGCAGTACTTC CSASSGIGEQYF - - TRBJ2-7 TRBV20-1
TGCGCCAGCAGCCCGGGACTAGCGGTCCACAATGAGCAGTTCTTC CASSPGLAVHNEQFF few TRBD2 TRBJ2-1 TRBV5-1
TGTGCCAGCAGCTTGTTGGGCGGGGGCACCACCTACGAGCAGTACTTC CASSLLGGGTTYEQYF - - TRBJ2-7 TRBV5-4
TGTGCCAGCAGCAAAGACAGCGTTTGTGAAAAACTGTTTTTT CASSKDSVCEKLFF - - TRBJ1-4 TRBV21-1
TGTGCCAGCAGAAAAGGGGGTGACGTCGGGGAGCTGTTTTTT CASRKGGDVGELFF - - TRBJ2-2 TRBV28
TGCGCCAGCAGTGAACCTAGCGGCGGAGAGACCCAGTACTTC CASSEPSGGETQYF once TRBD2 TRBJ2-5 TRBV10-2
TGCGCCAGCAGCCAAGGTAATACGGCTGGTGGCAATCAGCCCCAGCATTTT CASSQGNTAGGNQPQHF few - TRBJ1-5 TRBV4-1
TGCAGTGCTACCGGGACTAGCTCCCCCCAAGAGACCCAGTACTTC CSATGTSSPQETQYF - TRBD2 TRBJ2-5 TRBV20-1
TGCAGTGCTAGAGATGAGGGACAGGGTCGACCCTACGAGCAGTACTTC CSARDEGQGRPYEQYF - TRBD1 TRBJ2-7 TRBV20-1
TGTGCCAGCAGTTTGGTAGGGGGCTGGAGCTCCTACGAGCAGTACTTC CASSLVGGWSSYEQYF - TRBD1 TRBJ2-7 TRBV27
TGCGCCAGCAGCTGGGGGTGGGGCATGAACACTGAAGCTTTCTTT CASSWGWGMNTEAFF - - TRBJ1-1 TRBV5-1